This TCR beta chain is from a study of CD4 T cells in relation to SARS-CoV-2 and coronaviruses. After removal of 0 bases from V and 3 bases from J, the junction contained 3 bases not matched to a gene. The CDR3 consists of 15 residues. CDR1 SGHNT and CDR2 YYREEE come from the germline V gene (reference sequence). This clone has a single count. The antigen remains unidentified. The repertoire was sequenced with immunoSEQ multiplex PCR; TCRdb's copy has only in-frame clones and lacks some. The sample gives fewer than 15,000 clones, almost 80% of which show up once; around 12% is in the top ten. Before the COVID-19 pandemic, during about 2011-2018, CD4+ T cells were taken from unexposed donors. The cells were cultured for about ten days before CD4+ T cells were isolated.

This chain joins TRBV5-4 and TRBJ1-1; TRBD1 matches 9 bases. This clonotype was sampled from a human donor in good health. Sequencing was carried out using CD4+ T cells from PBMCs, cultured in vitro. As DNA, the CDR3 is TGTGCCAGCAGCTTGGACAGGGGGCTGGACACTGAAGCTTTCTTT. Protein sequence: CASSLDRGLDTEAFF.